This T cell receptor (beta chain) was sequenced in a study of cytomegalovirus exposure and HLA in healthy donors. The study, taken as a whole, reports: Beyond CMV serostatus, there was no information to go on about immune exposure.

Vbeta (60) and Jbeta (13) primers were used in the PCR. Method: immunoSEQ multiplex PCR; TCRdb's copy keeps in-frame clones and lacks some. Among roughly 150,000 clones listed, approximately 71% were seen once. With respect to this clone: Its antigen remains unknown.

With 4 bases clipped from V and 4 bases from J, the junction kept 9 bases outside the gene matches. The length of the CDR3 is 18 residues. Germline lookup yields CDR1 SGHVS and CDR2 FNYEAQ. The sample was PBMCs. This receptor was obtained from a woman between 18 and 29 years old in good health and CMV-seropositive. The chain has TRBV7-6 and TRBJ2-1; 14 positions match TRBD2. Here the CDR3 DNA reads TGTGCCAGCAGCTCGAGCTTGGGACTAGCGGGGGCATACAATGAGCAGTTCTTC. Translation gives CASSSSLGLAGAYNEQFF.